The 28 T cell receptor beta chains in this list originate from one sample, sequenced in a study of blood T cell repertoires in COVID-19. The table came from immunoSEQ multiplex PCR; TCRdb's copy has only in-frame clones and leaves some out. The sample carries tens of thousands of clones, around nine tenths recorded once. The specimen was peripheral blood. These receptors originate from a woman in her 70s with acute or convalescent COVID-19.

V and J are TRBV7-9 and TRBJ2-5; D uncertain. CDR3 length equals 10 residues. With 3 bases removed from V and 7 bases from J, the gap between germline ends came to 3 bases. Germline CDR1 reads SEHNR; CDR2 reads FQNEAQ (reference sequence). The CDR3 bases are TGTGCCAGCAGCTTCGGGACCCAGTACTTC. Translated: CASSFGTQYF.

The gene calls are TRBV28 and TRBJ1-2, with D maybe TRBD1 (6 bases). Looked up from germline, CDR1 is MDHEN and CDR2 is SYDVKM. CDR3 length equals 15 residues. Trimming pared 8 bases from V and 3 bases from J, leaving 19 bases between. The CDR3 DNA is TGTGCCAGCGCGCTTCGGGGGGGCTATGACTATGGCTACACCTTC. It is translated as CASALRGGYDYGYTF.

CDR3 nucleotide sequence: TGCGCCAGCGCTAGCGCCAGGGAGCATGAGCAGTTCTTC. Protein: CASASAREHEQFF. The chain joins TRBV5-1 to TRBJ2-1, with D possibly TRBD2 on 6 matching bases. Germline CDR1 and CDR2: SGHRS and YFSETQ. V gave up 7 bases and J gave up 8 bases, with 16 bases separating them. This CDR3 has 13 residues.

This sequence joins TRBV19 and TRBJ2-1; possibly TRBD2 for D (6 bases). This CDR3 has 16 amino acids. V was clipped by 5 bases and J by 7 bases, with 21 bases between them. Germline lookup yields CDR1 LNHDA and CDR2 SQIVND (reference sequence). The CDR3 sequence: CASSRGSGDFLNEQFF. The CDR3 DNA is TGTGCCAGTAGTCGCGGGTCGGGAGATTTCTTAAATGAGCAGTTCTTC. Complete variable domain (other parts from reference TRBV19 and TRBJ2-1): DGGITQSPKYLFRKEGQNVTLSCEQNLNHDAMYWYRQDPGQGLRLIYYSQIVNDFQKGDIAEGYSVSREKKESFPLTVTSAQKNPTAFYLCASSRGSGDFLNEQFFGPGTRLTVL.

This clone was detected once. The V and J genes are TRBV27 and TRBJ1-4; D remains ambiguous. CDR1 is MNHEY and CDR2 is SMNVEV in the germline V gene (reference sequence). Trimming removed 8 bases at V and 5 bases at J, with 9 bases between. The CDR3 loop spans 12 amino acids. CDR3 in amino acids: CASSRANEKLFF. CDR3 sequence (DNA): TGTGCCAGCTCTAGAGCCAATGAAAAACTGTTTTTT.

The count of this clone is one. The chain has TRBV14 and TRBJ1-1; no definite D call. Germline loops: CDR1 SGHDN, CDR2 FVKESK. The CDR3 extends over 13 amino acids. V was clipped by 3 bases and J by 5 bases, with 10 bases between them. Written as DNA, the CDR3 is TGTGCCAGCAGCCAGGGGAGAACAACTGAAGCTTTCTTT. Translated: CASSQGRTTEAFF. Using reference TRBV14 and TRBJ1-1 for the parts outside the CDR3, the full variable domain is EAGVTQFPSHSVIEKGQTVTLRCDPISGHDNLYWYRRVMGKEIKFLLHFVKESKQDESGMPNNRFLAERTGGTYSTLKVQPAELEDSGVYFCASSQGRTTEAFFGQGTRLTVV.

This chain links TRBV6-5 with TRBJ1-1; weak D call: TRBD1 (6 bases). CDR1 is MNHEY and CDR2 is SVGAGI in the germline V gene. Trimming pared 5 bases from V and 3 bases from J, leaving 10 bases between. CDR3 length: 13 amino acids. The CDR3 region is CASSTRQDTEAFF. DNA for the CDR3: TGTGCCAGCAGTACAAGACAGGACACTGAAGCTTTCTTT.

The chain is built from TRBV24-1 and TRBJ2-2; TRBD1 matches 7 bases. The CDR3 spans 16 residues. Unmatched junction bases numbered 4, after V lost 4 bases and J lost 0 bases. In germline, CDR1 is KGHDR, CDR2 SFDVKD. The CDR3 DNA sequence: TGTGCCACCAGTGACTTCGGACAGGCGAACACCGGGGAGCTGTTTTTT. The encoded protein is CATSDFGQANTGELFF.

Only a few counts were recorded for this clone. Other DNA sequences in this sample translate to the same CDR3. The chain couples TRBV12-3 or TRBV12-4 to TRBJ1-2, with D possibly being TRBD1 (6 bases). Trimming took 6 bases from V and 6 from J, leaving 14 bases between them. CDR3 size: 13 residues. In nucleotides, the CDR3 is TGTGCCAGCAGCCCCAACAGGGTCGATGGCTACACCTTC. Its protein product is CASSPNRVDGYTF.

The chain joins TRBV19 to TRBJ1-5, with 7 bases lining up with TRBD1. The germline V gene has CDR1 LNHDA and CDR2 SQIVND (reference sequence). The CDR3 runs to 15 residues. Trimming at V came to 4 bases and at J to 0 bases, leaving 3 bases not matched to a gene. The CDR3 bases are TGTGCCAGTAGTAAACAGGGGCTTAGCAATCAGCCCCAGCATTTT. Translated: CASSKQGLSNQPQHF.

This chain uses TRBV19 with TRBJ2-7, with TRBD2 as a possible D gene (5 bases). This CDR3 region has 14 residues. The germline V and J ends were trimmed by 7 bases and 1 base, with 14 bases remaining between them. The V gene's germline CDR1 is LNHDA and CDR2 SQIVND (reference sequence). CDR3 DNA sequence: TGTGCCAGTAATAACCGAGGCGGGTCCTACGAGCAGTACTTC. Amino acids: CASNNRGGSYEQYF.

This chain uses TRBV7-9 with TRBJ1-1, with 8 bases aligning to TRBD1. The trim removed 3 bases at V and 4 bases at J, leaving 10 bases unmatched. CDR3 length equals 16 residues. Germline CDR1 reads SEHNR; CDR2 reads FQNEAQ (reference sequence). CDR3 amino acids: CASSFDLGTGGTEAFF. Here the CDR3 DNA reads TGTGCCAGCAGCTTCGACCTCGGGACAGGAGGCACTGAAGCTTTCTTT. Based on the CDR3 plus reference TRBV7-9 and TRBJ1-1, the full variable domain is DTGVSQNPRHKITKRGQNVTFRCDPISEHNRLYWYRQTLGQGPEFLTYFQNEAQLEKSRLLSDRFSAERPKGSFSTLEIQRTEQGDSAMYLCASSFDLGTGGTEAFFGQGTRLTVV.

The V call is TRBV30, the J call TRBJ1-6; TRBD1 is a possible D gene (5 bases). The CDR3 extends over 13 amino acids. Looked up from germline, CDR1 is GTSNPN and CDR2 is SVGIG (reference sequence). The germline V and J ends were trimmed by 1 base and 7 bases, with 8 bases remaining between them. CDR3 nucleotide sequence: TGTGCCTGGAGTGGACAGAGCAATTCACCCCTCCACTTT. The encoded protein is CAWSGQSNSPLHF.

The rearrangement uses TRBV6-5 and TRBJ2-1; no reliable D call. V lost 5 bases and J 3 bases, leaving 14 bases between the germline ends. Germline CDR1 MNHEY, CDR2 SVGAGI. This CDR3 spans 15 amino acids. The CDR3 is CASSQQPNGYNEQFF. The DNA of the CDR3 is TGTGCCAGCAGTCAACAGCCAAACGGCTACAATGAGCAGTTCTTC.

The V gene is TRBV12-3 or TRBV12-4, the J gene TRBJ1-1, with 7 bases that match TRBD1. The CDR3 contains 13 residues. The junction had 13 bases not matched to a gene; V was cut back by 7 bases and J by 11 bases. As DNA, the CDR3 is TGTGCCAGCACCGACGTGACAGGGAGGAGCGCTTTCTTT. This codes for CASTDVTGRSAFF.

The chain employs TRBV29-1 and TRBJ1-1; a possible D gene is TRBD1 (6 bases). CDR3 length equals 12 residues. V lost 7 bases to trimming and J lost 4 bases, with 13 bases between them. CDR1 SQVTM and CDR2 ANQGSEA come from the germline V gene. CDR3 loop: CSAAQGSTEAFF. The DNA of the CDR3 is TGCAGCGCAGCACAGGGAAGCACTGAAGCTTTCTTT.

The V call is TRBV10-1, the J call TRBJ1-5, with 7 bases that match TRBD1. CDR3 length: 12 residues. V lost 6 bases and J lost 6; bases outside the gene matches: 2. In germline, CDR1 is WNHNN, CDR2 SYGVQD (reference sequence). CDR3 protein: CASSQGVQPQHF. As DNA, the CDR3 is TGCGCCAGCAGCCAGGGGGTTCAGCCCCAGCATTTT.

In this sample, this clone turned up once. The genes are TRBV18 and TRBJ1-6; D might be TRBD1 (6 bases). Between the trimmed V and J ends, which lost 4 bases and 8 bases, there was a span of 12 bases. This CDR3 contains 14 residues. Germline CDR1 reads KGHSH; CDR2 reads LQKENI. In DNA form, the CDR3 reads TGTGCCAGCTCACTCTCCAGGGGAGATTCACCCCTCCACTTT. Translating gives CASSLSRGDSPLHF.

The rearrangement joins TRBV19 to TRBJ2-7; possibly TRBD2 for D (6 bases). V gave up 5 bases and J gave up 2 bases, with 13 bases separating them. CDR1 is LNHDA and CDR2 is SQIVND in the germline V gene (reference sequence). CDR3 length: 14 residues. The CDR3 DNA reads as TGTGCCAGTAGTGATGGGGGGTCCACCTACGAGCAGTACTTC. Its translation is CASSDGGSTYEQYF.

The chain has TRBV27 and TRBJ1-5; D is unresolved. The germline V and J ends were trimmed by 4 bases and 4 bases, with 8 bases remaining between them. Germline assignment: CDR1 MNHEY and CDR2 SMNVEV (reference sequence). CDR3 size: 13 residues. CDR3 amino acids: CASSSRENQPQHF. CDR3 bases: TGTGCCAGCAGTTCCCGGGAGAATCAGCCCCAGCATTTT.

This chain connects TRBV28 to TRBJ1-2; 10 bases map to TRBD1. The CDR3 covers 16 residues. The V gene end was trimmed by 6 bases and the J gene end by 0 bases; junction bases not matched to a gene: 7. The V gene's germline CDR1 is MDHEN and CDR2 SYDVKM. The CDR3 DNA follows: TGTGCCAGCAGAAACGGACAGGGGGAACCTAACTATGGCTACACCTTC. Translating it yields CASRNGQGEPNYGYTF.

The genes are TRBV5-8 and TRBJ1-5; D unclear. CDR3 length: 15 residues. The V end lost 0 bases, the J end lost 2 bases, and 9 bases lay between the germline ends. Germline-derived CDR1 and CDR2 are SGHTS and YDEGEE. CDR3 coding DNA: TGTGCCAGCAGCTTGGTAGGAGTACGCAATCAGCCCCAGCATTTT. It specifies CASSLVGVRNQPQHF.

The chain has TRBV6-1 and TRBJ2-1; D might be TRBD2 (5 bases). Trimming left V 1 base short and J 10 bases short, with 17 bases between. Germline CDR1 MNHNS, CDR2 SASEGT. This CDR3 spans 15 amino acids. CDR3 DNA: TGTGCCAGCAGTGAAGTCGCGGAATCTCCGGGGGAGCAGTTCTTC. It translates to CASSEVAESPGEQFF.

The rearrangement joins TRBV28 to TRBJ2-1; 10 bases match TRBD2. The length of the CDR3 is 19 residues. Germline CDR1 reads MDHEN; CDR2 reads SYDVKM. V shed 6 bases, J shed 5 bases, and the junction held 19 bases outside the gene matches. Here the CDR3 reads CASSRQGVRTSGSHNEQFF. The CDR3 coding sequence is TGTGCCAGCAGCCGTCAGGGCGTAAGGACTAGCGGATCCCACAATGAGCAGTTCTTC.

This clone was found once. The chain has TRBV6-5 and TRBJ1-4; TRBD1 matches at 9 bases. Germline V gene lookup returns CDR1 MNHEY and CDR2 SVGAGI. This CDR3 contains 13 residues. V shed 6 bases, J shed 10 bases, and the junction held 6 bases outside the gene matches. Here the CDR3 DNA reads TGTGCCAGCAGACAGGGGGCTGAGGGAAAACTGTTTTTT. Its translation is CASRQGAEGKLFF.

The chain joins TRBV18 to TRBJ1-4; D is undetermined. Germline V lookup: CDR1 KGHSH, CDR2 LQKENI. Trimming left V 3 bases short and J 0 bases short, with 14 bases between. The CDR3 sequence is 17 residues long. The CDR3 bases are TGTGCCAGCTCACCTACTTACGGGGAGGCAACTAATGAAAAACTGTTTTTT. Its translation: CASSPTYGEATNEKLFF.

The chain is built from TRBV19 and TRBJ1-1, with D uncertain. V was clipped by 1 base and J by 5 bases, with 8 bases between them. The germline V gene encodes CDR1 LNHDA and CDR2 SQIVND (reference sequence). This CDR3 region has 13 residues. In DNA form, the CDR3 reads TGTGCCAGTAGTATAGCCAGCGGTACTGAAGCTTTCTTT. Translated: CASSIASGTEAFF.

The chain has TRBV29-1 and TRBJ1-5; 8 positions match TRBD1. The V gene end was trimmed by 2 bases and the J gene end by 5 bases; junction bases not matched to a gene: 5. Germline values: CDR1 SQVTM, CDR2 ANQGSEA. The CDR3 is made up of 14 amino acids. The CDR3 is CSVEWDRWDQPQHF. The CDR3 coding sequence is TGCAGCGTTGAATGGGACAGGTGGGATCAGCCCCAGCATTTT.